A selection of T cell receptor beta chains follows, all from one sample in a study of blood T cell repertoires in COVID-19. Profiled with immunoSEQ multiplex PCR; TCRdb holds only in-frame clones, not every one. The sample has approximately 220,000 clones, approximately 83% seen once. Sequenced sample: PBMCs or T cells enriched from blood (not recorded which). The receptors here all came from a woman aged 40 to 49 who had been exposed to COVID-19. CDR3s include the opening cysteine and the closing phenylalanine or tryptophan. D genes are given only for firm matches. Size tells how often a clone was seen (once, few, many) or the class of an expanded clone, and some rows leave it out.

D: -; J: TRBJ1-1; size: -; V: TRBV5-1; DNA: TGCGCCAGCAGCTTGGGCACAGGATTGGACACTGAAGCTTTCTTT; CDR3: CASSLGTGLDTEAFF
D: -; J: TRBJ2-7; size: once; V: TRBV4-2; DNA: TGTGCCAGCAGCCAAGATCTGGGGGGCTACGAGCAGTACTTC; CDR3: CASSQDLGGYEQYF
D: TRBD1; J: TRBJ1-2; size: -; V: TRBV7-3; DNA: TGTGCCAGCAGCTTAGGGGGACAGGGTCTTCCTGGCTACACCTTC; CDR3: CASSLGGQGLPGYTF
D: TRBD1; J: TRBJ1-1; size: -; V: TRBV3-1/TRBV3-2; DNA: TGTGCCAGCAGCCAAGCCGGGACAGAGAACACTGAAGCTTTCTTT; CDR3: CASSQAGTENTEAFF
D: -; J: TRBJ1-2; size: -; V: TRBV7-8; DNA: TGTGCCAGCAGCTTAACCCGACTCTATGGCTACACCTTC; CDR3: CASSLTRLYGYTF
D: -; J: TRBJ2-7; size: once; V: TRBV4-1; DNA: TGCGCCAGCAGCCAAGGAGGGACCTACGAGCAGTACTTC; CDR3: CASSQGGTYEQYF
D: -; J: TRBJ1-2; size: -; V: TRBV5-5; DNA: TGTGCCAGCAGCTTGGAATTACAGGGCAACTATGGCTACACCTTC; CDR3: CASSLELQGNYGYTF
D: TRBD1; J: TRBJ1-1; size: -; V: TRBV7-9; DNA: TGTGCCAGCAGCAAACAGGGGACCTTGAACACTGAAGCTTTCTTT; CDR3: CASSKQGTLNTEAFF
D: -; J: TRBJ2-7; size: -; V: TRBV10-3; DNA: TGTGCCATCAGTGAGTATGGTCAGGGGAACGAGCAGTACTTC; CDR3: CAISEYGQGNEQYF
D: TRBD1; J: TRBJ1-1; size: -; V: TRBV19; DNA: TGTGCCAGTAGTCCCAGACAGGGGAACACTGAAGCTTTCTTT; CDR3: CASSPRQGNTEAFF
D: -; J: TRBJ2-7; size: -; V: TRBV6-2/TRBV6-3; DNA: TGTGCCAGCAGTTACAACATGCCCTACGAGCAGTACTTC; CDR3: CASSYNMPYEQYF